This T cell receptor beta chain was identified during a study of T cell repertoires in cytomegalovirus infection. TCRdb re-called the reads with MiXCR, one entry per CDR3 protein. The data show under 350,000 distinct CDR3 sequences, with around a tenth seen just once and about 4.5% held by the top ten. V was pared by 0 bases and J by 2 bases, with 11 bases between. From germline, CDR1 is MNHEY and CDR2 SVGAGI. This CDR3 region has 16 residues. This clonotype appeared many times. This receptor was taken from a human donor in good health (CMV status not recorded). Some clones in this sample may be carry-over from other donors' samples. The chain has TRBV6-5 and TRBJ2-1, with D possibly TRBD2 on 6 matching bases. Sequencing was done on a sample of PBMCs. CDR3 nucleotide sequence: TGTGCCAGCAGTTACTCGCTAGCGACCACCTACAATGAGCAGTTCTTC. This encodes CASSYSLATTYNEQFF.